A selection of T cell receptor beta chains follows, all from one sample in a study of Ad26.COV2.S vaccination and SARS-CoV-2 variants. Produced via immunoSEQ multiplex PCR; TCRdb's table is partial and in-frame only. The table shows over 450,000 clones, with roughly 87% occurring only once. This specimen was peripheral blood, taken in a trial of Ad26.COV2.S vaccine versus placebo. The source is a person aged 18-65 years who received the Ad26.COV2.S COVID-19 vaccine or a placebo. Each CDR3 is given with its conserved first and last residue. A D gene is named only where the DNA matches it firmly. Size values are once, few and many counts, or a class for expanded clones, and some rows have none.

TRBJ2-7,TRBV9,TRBD1,NA,TGTGCCAGCAGCGTGCAACAGGGGGGACCCTCAGAGCAGTACTTC,CASSVQQGGPSEQYF
TRBJ1-1,TRBV5-6,NA,NA,TGTGCCAGCAGCTTGGGAGGGCGTAACACTGAAGCTTTCTTT,CASSLGGRNTEAFF
TRBJ1-6,TRBV7-9,NA,NA,TGTGCCAGCAGCTCGGACTTGAGCTCCTATAATTCACCCCTCCACTTT,CASSSDLSSYNSPLHF
TRBJ1-5,TRBV29-1,NA,NA,TGCAGCGTTGGTTTGTCCCTTAATCAGCCCCAGCATTTT,CSVGLSLNQPQHF
TRBJ1-1,TRBV30,TRBD1,NA,TGTGCCTGGAGTTGGAGTATGAACAGGGGTGCTTTCTTT,CAWSWSMNRGAFF
TRBJ2-7,TRBV4-2,TRBD2,NA,TGTGCCAGCAGCCAAAGTGCCGGGACTAGCGGGAGTCTCCCCCGCTACGAGCAGTACTTC,CASSQSAGTSGSLPRYEQYF
TRBJ2-1,TRBV28,TRBD2,NA,TGTGCCAGCAGGCGGGAGGGCTCCTACAATGAGCAGTTCTTC,CASRREGSYNEQFF
TRBJ1-2,TRBV9,TRBD1,NA,TGTGCCAGCAGCGTGGAGGGGGCCCCAACCTGGGGCTACACCTTC,CASSVEGAPTWGYTF
TRBJ2-7,TRBV6-1,NA,NA,TGTGCCAGCAGTGAAGGGTGGGCCACCTACGAGCAGTACTTC,CASSEGWATYEQYF
TRBJ2-2,TRBV28,TRBD2,once,TGTGCCAGCAGACCCGGACTAGCGGGAGGGCTCACCGGGGAGCTGTTTTTT,CASRPGLAGGLTGELFF
TRBJ2-1,TRBV7-9,TRBD2,NA,TGTGCCAGCAGCTTAGCACTAGCGGAATATGAGCAGTTCTTC,CASSLALAEYEQFF
TRBJ2-7,TRBV19,NA,NA,TGTGCCAGTAGTGAAGGGGACAAGACCTACGAGCAGTACTTC,CASSEGDKTYEQYF
TRBJ2-1,TRBV19,TRBD2,NA,TGTGCCAGTAGTCGGACTAGCGGGACTTACAATGAGCAGTTCTTC,CASSRTSGTYNEQFF
TRBJ2-3,TRBV19,TRBD2,NA,TGTGCCAGTAGTATGTCCCCTAGCGGGAGGTATATCGCAGATACGCAGTATTTT,CASSMSPSGRYIADTQYF
TRBJ1-4,TRBV5-4,NA,NA,TGTGCCAGCAGCTTGGGAGGGGGGACCTCAACTAATGAAAAACTGTTTTTT,CASSLGGGTSTNEKLFF
TRBJ2-5,TRBV19,TRBD2,NA,TGTGCCAGTAGTATCCGGACTAGCGGGCGCCAAGAGACCCAGTACTTC,CASSIRTSGRQETQYF
TRBJ2-1,TRBV27,TRBD2,NA,TGTGCCGGGGAGGGGCTAGTAAGGTACGATGAGCAGTTCTTC,CAGEGLVRYDEQFF
TRBJ2-7,TRBV6-2/TRBV6-3,TRBD1,NA,TGTGCCAGCAGTTTTGTAGGGGGACAGGGATCCGAGCAGTACTTC,CASSFVGGQGSEQYF
TRBJ2-5,TRBV28,NA,NA,TGTGCCAGCAGTTTTGTGGCAGCAGAGACCCAGTACTTC,CASSFVAAETQYF
TRBJ2-7,TRBV7-2,TRBD2,NA,TGTGCCAGCAGCTACCTAGCGGGAACCTACGAGCAGTACTTC,CASSYLAGTYEQYF
TRBJ1-3,TRBV4-1,NA,NA,TGCGCCAGCAGCCAAGTTGTCACCTCTGGAAACACCATATATTTT,CASSQVVTSGNTIYF
TRBJ2-5,TRBV7-2,NA,NA,TGTGCCAGCAGCTTAGGGATCCTAACCCAAGAGACCCAGTACTTC,CASSLGILTQETQYF
TRBJ1-2,TRBV29-1,TRBD1,NA,TGCAGCGATGGAGACAGGGGGCTCCTAAACTATGGCTACACCTTC,CSDGDRGLLNYGYTF
TRBJ1-1,TRBV11-2,NA,once,TGTGCCAGCAGGCGCGGGGGGGTGAGGACTGAAGCTTTCTTT,CASRRGGVRTEAFF
TRBJ2-7,TRBV9,TRBD2,NA,TGTGCCAGCAGCGTAGCTGGGGGGGGCTACGAGCAGTACTTC,CASSVAGGGYEQYF
TRBJ1-1,TRBV27,NA,NA,TGTGCCAGCAGAAAGGACCTCATGAACACTGAAGCTTTCTTT,CASRKDLMNTEAFF
TRBJ2-3,TRBV7-6,TRBD2,NA,TGTGCCAGCAGCTTATTGGGCGGGAGAGCAGATACGCAGTATTTT,CASSLLGGRADTQYF
TRBJ1-1,TRBV12-3/TRBV12-4,NA,once,TGTGCCAGCAGTTTACGCCTAACTAAAGCTTTCTTT,CASSLRLTKAFF
TRBJ1-1,TRBV10-2,TRBD1,once,TGCGCCAGCAGGACAGGGGTGGGCACTGAAGCTTTCTTT,CASRTGVGTEAFF
TRBJ2-2,TRBV5-8,NA,NA,TGTGCCAGCAGGCATCAGACAGGTCTGGACACCGGGGAGCTGTTTTTT,CASRHQTGLDTGELFF
TRBJ1-2,TRBV19,NA,NA,TGTGCCAGTAGCACGACAGGTGGGGGCTATGGCTACACCTTC,CASSTTGGGYGYTF
TRBJ2-7,TRBV29-1,TRBD2,NA,TGCAGCGCCGCAACTAGCGGGACCACCTACGAGCAGTACTTC,CSAATSGTTYEQYF
TRBJ2-3,TRBV4-1,TRBD2,NA,TGCGCCAGCAGCCAAGGCGGGGGGGCTTGGAGCACAGATACGCAGTATTTT,CASSQGGGAWSTDTQYF
TRBJ2-7,TRBV19,TRBD2,NA,TGTGCCAGTAGTATGGCGGGAGGAAATTACGAGCAGTACTTC,CASSMAGGNYEQYF
TRBJ2-1,TRBV2,TRBD2,NA,TGTGCCAGCAGTGAACGGGGCGGGAGGGCCAAGCAGTTCTTC,CASSERGGRAKQFF
TRBJ1-2,TRBV28,NA,NA,TGTGCCAGCAGTTTGTTTCGGGGCCGCCGTAACTATGGCTACACCTTC,CASSLFRGRRNYGYTF
TRBJ2-1,TRBV9,TRBD1,NA,TGTGCCAGCAGCCCCCGACAGGGTTATGAGCAGTTCTTC,CASSPRQGYEQFF
TRBJ1-1,TRBV10-3,NA,NA,TGTGCCATCAGTGAGTCTGGGCGGCCGAACACTGAAGCTTTCTTT,CAISESGRPNTEAFF
TRBJ1-3,TRBV9,TRBD1,NA,TGTGCCAGCAGCGTAGGTCGACAGGGCTCTGGAAACACCATATATTTT,CASSVGRQGSGNTIYF
TRBJ2-7,TRBV10-3,NA,NA,TGTGCCACGGCGGAGGTCGAGCAGTACTTC,CATAEVEQYF
TRBJ2-4,TRBV5-8,NA,NA,TGTGCCAGCAGCCCCGCACTAGTAGCCAAAAACATTCAGTACTTC,CASSPALVAKNIQYF
TRBJ2-5,TRBV4-3,TRBD2,NA,TGCGCCAGCAGCCAAGCCCCGTGGCTAGCGGGGGGAAAAGAGACCCAGTACTTC,CASSQAPWLAGGKETQYF
TRBJ2-5,TRBV5-1,NA,NA,TGCGCCAGCAGCGAGGATGGAACCCAGTACTTC,CASSEDGTQYF
TRBJ2-5,TRBV7-2,TRBD1,NA,TGTGCCAGCAGCCCGGACAGGGGCCAAGAGACCCAGTACTTC,CASSPDRGQETQYF
TRBJ1-4,TRBV5-1,TRBD1,NA,TGCGCCAGCAGCATTGACAGGGGGGGTGAAAAACTGTTTTTT,CASSIDRGGEKLFF
TRBJ1-1,TRBV4-1,TRBD1,NA,TGCGCCAGCAGCCATGGACAGGGGCGGACTGAAGCTTTCTTT,CASSHGQGRTEAFF
TRBJ1-4,TRBV7-9,TRBD1,NA,TGTGCCAGCAGCTTAGCCCCGACAGGGGGCAATGAAAAACTGTTTTTT,CASSLAPTGGNEKLFF
TRBJ1-2,TRBV18,NA,NA,TGTGCCAGCTCACCCGCAGACAGCGGCTATGGCTACACCTTC,CASSPADSGYGYTF
TRBJ2-5,TRBV24-1,TRBD2,NA,TGTGCCACCAGTGACCCCTTGGCTAGCGGACAAGAGACCCAGTACTTC,CATSDPLASGQETQYF
TRBJ2-1,TRBV9,TRBD2,NA,TGTGCCAGCAGCGGCCCCGGGACTAGCGGAAACAATGAGCAGTTCTTC,CASSGPGTSGNNEQFF
TRBJ1-1,TRBV19,NA,NA,TGTGCCAGCATGGGGGGACGGCCGACTGAAGCTTTCTTT,CASMGGRPTEAFF
TRBJ2-7,TRBV11-2,NA,NA,TGTGCCAGCAGCTTAGGAAGCGGAAATTTGTACGAGCAGTACTTC,CASSLGSGNLYEQYF
TRBJ2-1,TRBV7-3,TRBD2,NA,TGTGCCAGCAGCTCCGGACTAGCTGAATCTTACAATGAGCAGTTCTTC,CASSSGLAESYNEQFF
TRBJ1-5,TRBV19,NA,NA,TGTGCCAGTAGTCTGACGGTGCGCCGGTACGATAGCAATCAGCCCCAGCATTTT,CASSLTVRRYDSNQPQHF
TRBJ1-1,TRBV5-5,NA,NA,TGTGCCAGCAGCTTCGGGGGAAAGACTGAAGCTTTCTTT,CASSFGGKTEAFF
TRBJ1-1,TRBV9,NA,NA,TGTGCCAGCAGCGTAGGGGACGGGCTGAGGACTGAAGCTTTCTTT,CASSVGDGLRTEAFF
TRBJ2-7,TRBV7-2,TRBD2,NA,TGTGCCAGCAGCCAAGGGGTGTCTAGCGGGGCCTACGAGCAGTACTTC,CASSQGVSSGAYEQYF
TRBJ2-5,TRBV7-2,TRBD1,once,TGTGCCAGCAGACGTCCCGGGACAGGGGTGGGAATGGAGACCCAGTACTTC,CASRRPGTGVGMETQYF
TRBJ2-6,TRBV19,NA,NA,TGTGCCAGTAGTATGTTGGCCGGAGTGGCTGGGGCCAACGTCCTGACTTTC,CASSMLAGVAGANVLTF
TRBJ2-1,TRBV5-5,TRBD2,once,TGTGCCAGCATTAACCCTAGCGGGGGTCAAGGAAATGAGCAGTTCTTC,CASINPSGGQGNEQFF